The source of this T cell receptor beta chain is a study of CXCR3-negative and CXCR3-positive naive CD8 T cells. Researchers prepared the TRB cDNA libraries using 5' RACE with UMI labels. TCRdb re-called the 5' RACE reads, yielding one record per CDR3 amino acid sequence without DNA. In all, the sample yields 43,000 or so distinct CDR3 sequences. The CDR3 contains 14 residues. The germline CDR1 and CDR2 sequences are MNHEY and SVGEGT. A remark on this clonotype: The antigen remains unidentified.

Study conclusions and caveats: In naive cells, CXCR3-negative and CXCR3-positive subsets had similar TRBV-TRBJ usage; memory cells differed. With surface CD5 comparable between naive subsets, TCR strength was estimated using properties derived from the TRB CDR3.

The TCR was taken from a human donor in good health. Some clones in this sample may be carry-over from other donors' samples. Source material: memory CD8+ T cells from blood. V usage is TRBV6-2 or TRBV6-3 and J usage is TRBJ2-6. The CDR3 loop reads CALSAGSGANVLTF.